Each of the 3 T cell receptor beta chains below was sequenced from the same sample in a study of T cell repertoires in cytomegalovirus infection. MiXCR, run by TCRdb on the reads, gives a single entry per CDR3 protein. The sample yields around 770,000 distinct CDR3 sequences, about 29% seen once. These receptors have no known antigen. This specimen was cultured CD8+ T cells from PBMCs, taken from culture after CMV antigen stimulation. Receptors were obtained from a human donor in good health (CMV status not recorded). Some clones in this sample may be carry-over from other donors' samples.

The CDR3 here is CASKIVGTTTEAFF. CDR3 sequence (DNA): TGTGCCAGCAAGATAGTAGGGACAACAACTGAAGCTTTCTTT. The chain uses TRBV6-2 or TRBV6-3 and TRBJ1-1; D possibly corresponds to TRBD1 (6 bases). Germline CDR1 is MNHEY and CDR2 is SVGEGT. V was shortened by 7 bases and J by 5 bases, with 17 bases between the two germline ends. CDR3 length: 14 residues.

The rearrangement joins TRBV15 to TRBJ2-7, with 7 bases lining up with TRBD1. Germline-derived CDR1 and CDR2 are LNHNV and YYDKDF (reference sequence). The CDR3 spans 15 residues. Trimming at V came to 3 bases and at J to 1 base, leaving 6 bases not matched to a gene. The CDR3 nucleotides are TGTGCCACCAGCAGTCTCGGGACAGTGTCCTACGAGCAGTACTTC. This translates into CATSSLGTVSYEQYF. Complete variable domain (other parts from reference TRBV15 and TRBJ2-7): DAMVIQNPRYQVTQFGKPVTLSCSQTLNHNVMYWYQQKSSQAPKLLFHYYDKDFNNEADTPDNFQSRRPNTSFCFLDIRSPGLGDTAMYLCATSSLGTVSYEQYFGPGTRLTVT.

The V call is TRBV7-9, the J call TRBJ1-2, with 8 bases lining up with TRBD1. Germline CDR1 reads SEHNR; CDR2 reads FQNEAQ (reference sequence). The V and J ends lost 4 bases and 7 bases, in that order; junction bases with no gene match: 11. This CDR3 is built from 15 residues. The CDR3 loop reads CASSSPSDRVVGYTF. The CDR3 DNA reads TGTGCCAGCAGCTCCCCCTCGGACAGGGTGGTTGGCTACACCTTC.